The following is a T cell receptor beta chain sequence with its context. Specified time point: recipient sample about 28 days before transplant, after cytoreduction. Using immunoSEQ multiplex PCR, the repertoire was profiled, and TCRdb retains in-frame clones only, with some absent. The sample has over 25,000 clones; roughly 80% are singletons. Germline V gives CDR1 SGHTA, CDR2 FQGTGA. V dropped 3 bases and J dropped 6; count of bases not matched to a gene: 1. The CDR3 sequence is 14 residues long. This sample was included in a study of T cell clonotyping in hematopoietic cell transplantation. The TCR was taken from a woman aged 25 to 45 with chronic myeloid leukemia. Some clones in this sample may be carry-over from other donors' samples. The chain uses TRBV7-3 and TRBJ2-1; 11 nucleotides match TRBD1. The input for sequencing was peripheral blood mononuclear cells, taken before stem cell transplant. The CDR3 sequence is CASSFGTGGNEQFF. The DNA for the CDR3 is TGTGCCAGCAGCTTCGGGACAGGGGGCAATGAGCAGTTCTTC.